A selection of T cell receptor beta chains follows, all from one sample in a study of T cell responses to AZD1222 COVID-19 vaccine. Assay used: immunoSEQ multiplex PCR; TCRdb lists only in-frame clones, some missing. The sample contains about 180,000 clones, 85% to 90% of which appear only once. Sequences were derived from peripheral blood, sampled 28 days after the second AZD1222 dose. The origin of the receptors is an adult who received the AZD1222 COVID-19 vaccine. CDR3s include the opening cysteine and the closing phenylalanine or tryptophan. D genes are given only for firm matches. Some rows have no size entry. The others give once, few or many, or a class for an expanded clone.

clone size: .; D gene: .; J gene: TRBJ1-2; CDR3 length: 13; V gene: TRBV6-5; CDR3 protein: CASSLGRYYGYTF; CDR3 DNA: TGTGCCAGCAGCCTGGGACGGTACTATGGCTACACCTTC
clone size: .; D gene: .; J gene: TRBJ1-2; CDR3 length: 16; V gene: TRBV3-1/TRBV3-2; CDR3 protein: CASSQDPWGGPGGYTF; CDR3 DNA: TGTGCCAGCAGCCAAGATCCGTGGGGGGGTCCGGGTGGCTACACCTTC
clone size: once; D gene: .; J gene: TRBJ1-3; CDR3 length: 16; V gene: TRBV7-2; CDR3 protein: CASSLGQLSSGNTIYF; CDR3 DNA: TGTGCCAGCAGCTTAGGACAGCTGAGCTCTGGAAACACCATATATTTT
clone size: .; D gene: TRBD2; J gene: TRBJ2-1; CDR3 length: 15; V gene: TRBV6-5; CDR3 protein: CASSYSGGNYNEQFF; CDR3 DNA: TGTGCCAGCAGTTACTCGGGGGGGAACTACAATGAGCAGTTCTTC
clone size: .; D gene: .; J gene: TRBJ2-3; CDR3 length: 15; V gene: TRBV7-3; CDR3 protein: CASSENHGGQYTQYF; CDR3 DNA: TGTGCCAGCAGCGAAAACCACGGGGGCCAATATACGCAGTATTTT
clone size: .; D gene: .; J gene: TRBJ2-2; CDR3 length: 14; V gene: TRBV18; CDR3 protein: CASSGTGGTGELFF; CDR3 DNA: TGTGCCAGCTCAGGCACAGGTGGCACCGGGGAGCTGTTTTTT
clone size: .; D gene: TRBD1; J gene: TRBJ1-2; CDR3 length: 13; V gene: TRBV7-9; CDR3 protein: CASSLGTGVGYTF; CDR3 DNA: TGTGCCAGCAGCCTCGGGACAGGGGTTGGCTACACCTTC
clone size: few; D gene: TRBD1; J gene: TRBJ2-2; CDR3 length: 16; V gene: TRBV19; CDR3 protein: CASSLYRGANTGELFF; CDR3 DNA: TGTGCCAGTAGTCTTTACAGGGGGGCAAACACCGGGGAGCTGTTTTTT
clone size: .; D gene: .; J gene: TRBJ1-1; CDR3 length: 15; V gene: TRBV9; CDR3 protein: CASRAELGGNTEAFF; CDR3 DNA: TGTGCCAGCAGAGCGGAACTAGGAGGAAACACTGAAGCTTTCTTT
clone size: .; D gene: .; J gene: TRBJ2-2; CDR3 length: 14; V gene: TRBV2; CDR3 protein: CASMPVTNTGELFF; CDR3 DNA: TGTGCCAGCATGCCGGTCACGAACACCGGGGAGCTGTTTTTT
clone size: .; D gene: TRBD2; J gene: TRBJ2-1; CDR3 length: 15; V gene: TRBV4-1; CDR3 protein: CASSLSGESYNEQFF; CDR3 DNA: TGCGCCAGCAGCCTTAGCGGGGAATCCTACAATGAGCAGTTCTTC
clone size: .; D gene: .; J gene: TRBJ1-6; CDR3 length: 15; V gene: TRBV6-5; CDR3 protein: CASIPLSSYNSPLHF; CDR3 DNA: TGTGCCAGCATACCACTGAGCTCCTATAATTCACCCCTCCACTTT
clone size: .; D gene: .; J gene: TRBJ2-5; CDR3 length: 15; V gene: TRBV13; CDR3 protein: CASRWGQGGRETQYF; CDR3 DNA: TGTGCCAGCCGTTGGGGCCAGGGGGGCAGGGAGACCCAGTACTTC
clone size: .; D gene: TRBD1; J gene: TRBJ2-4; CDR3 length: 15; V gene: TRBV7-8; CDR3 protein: CASSSTGVAKNIQYF; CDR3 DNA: TGTGCCAGCAGCTCGACAGGGGTAGCCAAAAACATTCAGTACTTC
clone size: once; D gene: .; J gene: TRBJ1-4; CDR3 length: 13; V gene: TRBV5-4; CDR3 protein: CASSLEAAGKLFF; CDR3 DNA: TGTGCCAGCAGCTTGGAGGCGGCGGGAAAACTGTTTTTT
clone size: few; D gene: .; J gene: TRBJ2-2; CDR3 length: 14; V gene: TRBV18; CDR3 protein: CASSPPVRAGELFF; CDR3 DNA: TGTGCCAGCTCACCACCGGTCAGGGCCGGGGAGCTGTTTTTT